Sequencing of this TCR beta chain was carried out in a study of T cell clonotyping in hematopoietic cell transplantation. Study-wide points: No sorting was done, leaving CD4 and CD8 contributions mixed. Pathologically expanded recipient clonotypes increased progressively from day 30 to day 180 as diversity fell. Higher Inverse Simpson Index values in graft donor and pretransplant recipient predicted broader posttransplant TCR diversity.

Blood collection times were about day -28 and days 30, 100, 180 posttransplant. With regard to this clone: Antigen unknown.

Here immunoSEQ multiplex PCR was the method, and the copy in TCRdb shows in-frame clones only, minus some. The sample gives approximately 12,000 clones, 89% of which show up once; more than 15% is in the top ten. The specimen was PBMCs, collected 100 days after allogeneic stem cell transplant. The TCR originated in a female patient between 55 and 75 years old who had an allogeneic stem cell transplant from an unrelated donor, so the T cells may come from the graft donor. Some clones in this sample may be carry-over from other donors' samples.

The CDR3 sequence: CASSSRTGGNYGYTF. The CDR3 nucleotides are TGTGCCAGCAGCTCCAGAACAGGGGGAAACTATGGCTACACCTTC. The gene calls are TRBV11-2 and TRBJ1-2; 8 bases map to TRBD1. The V gene end was trimmed by 4 bases and the J gene end by 2 bases; junction bases not matched to a gene: 6. The CDR3 sequence is 15 residues long. CDR1 and CDR2 (germline): SGHAT, FQNNGV. The full variable domain, in which reference TRBV11-2 and TRBJ1-2 provide the parts outside the CDR3, is EAGVAQSPRYKIIEKRQSVAFWCNPISGHATLYWYQQILGQGPKLLIQFQNNGVVDDSQLPKDRFSAERLKGVDSTLKIQPAKLEDSAVYLCASSSRTGGNYGYTFGSGTRLTVV.